This entry lists 19 T cell receptor beta chains sequenced from one sample in a study of T cell repertoires in ileal Crohn's disease (dated by TCRdb to between 2018 and 2021). The sample's time point label is to be understood as: neoterminal ileum biopsy at postoperative endoscopy, about 6 months after surgery. Libraries were made using the immunoSEQ multiplex PCR assay. Entries here come from immuneACCESS through TCRdb and include only in-frame sequences with V and J called. Some clones fail to appear in such tables; in the studies checked, an unresolved V gene covers under half of the shortfall, and the cause of the remainder is unknown. In this sample the table shows roughly 1,800 clones, 80% to 90% of which occur a single time. Together, the top ten hold approximately 4.5% of the sample. Material: ileal tissue. The origin of the receptors is an adult with Crohn's disease.

The rearrangement uses TRBV14 and TRBJ2-3; 8 bases agree with TRBD2. This CDR3 is 18 amino acids long. Germline V gene sequence: CDR1 SGHDN, CDR2 FVKESK. The V segment lost 0 bases and the J segment 0 bases; nucleotides outside the gene matches: 8. The chain's CDR3 is CASSQDQRVAGSTDTQYF. CDR3 nucleotides: TGTGCCAGCAGCCAAGATCAAAGGGTAGCGGGGAGCACAGATACGCAGTATTTT.

This clone has a single count. The chain is built from TRBV5-6 and TRBJ2-7, with D perhaps TRBD1 (5 bases). Deletions cut 2 bases from V and 5 bases from J, with 14 bases between. This CDR3 region has 14 residues. Germline V gives CDR1 SGHDT, CDR2 YYEEEE. In DNA, the CDR3 is TGTGCCAGCAGCTTTTGGCAGGGTCGGCACGAGCAGTACTTC. This translates into CASSFWQGRHEQYF.

The chain links TRBV6-6 to TRBJ2-7; 11 nucleotides agree with TRBD1. Unmatched junction bases numbered 9, after V lost 4 bases and J lost 4 bases. CDR1 and CDR2 (germline): MNHNY, SVGAGI (reference sequence). The CDR3 length is 16 residues. The DNA for the CDR3 is TGTGCCAGCAGTTTTGACCTCCGGGACAGGGGGTACGAGCAGTACTTC. Protein product: CASSFDLRDRGYEQYF.

The CDR3 sequence: CASSSGTSGRGSYEQYF. The CDR3 DNA follows: TGTGCCAGCAGTTCCGGGACTAGCGGGAGAGGCTCCTACGAGCAGTACTTC. V and J are TRBV11-2 and TRBJ2-7; 14 bases line up with TRBD2. CDR3 size: 17 residues. Germline V gives CDR1 SGHAT, CDR2 FQNNGV. With 6 bases clipped from V and 0 bases from J, the junction kept 7 bases outside the gene matches.

The V gene is TRBV5-4, the J gene TRBJ2-3, with D perhaps matching TRBD2 (6 bases). Deletions cut 10 bases from V and 2 bases from J, with 20 bases between. The CDR3 consists of 15 residues. From germline, CDR1 is SGHNT and CDR2 YYREEE (reference sequence). CDR3 DNA: TGTGCCCTCTCGGGTAGCGGCCCCCACACAGATACGCAGTATTTT. Protein: CALSGSGPHTDTQYF.

The CDR3 DNA sequence: TGTGCCAGTAGGGCCACAGATACGCAGTATTTT. Protein product: CASRATDTQYF. The chain has TRBV19 and TRBJ2-3; D is undetermined. V lost 6 bases, J lost 2 bases, and 3 bases lay in between. The CDR3 runs 11 residues. Germline lookup yields CDR1 LNHDA and CDR2 SQIVND (reference sequence).

This clone has more than one count but fewer than ten. V and J are TRBV19 and TRBJ2-7, with 9 bases aligning to TRBD1. The CDR3 has 13 amino acids. Per germline, CDR1 LNHDA and CDR2 SQIVND (reference sequence). The trim removed 9 bases at V and 6 bases at J, leaving 9 bases unmatched. This CDR3 is CASHGQGTPEQYF. The CDR3 nucleotides read TGTGCCAGCCACGGACAGGGGACTCCCGAGCAGTACTTC.

The V gene is TRBV28, the J gene TRBJ1-1; D possibly corresponds to TRBD1 (6 bases). Trimming cost V 3 bases and J 11 bases, with 13 bases left between them. The CDR3 runs to 12 residues. Per germline, CDR1 MDHEN and CDR2 SYDVKM. CDR3 DNA: TGTGCCAGCAGTTTTTTACAGGGTTTGGCTTTCTTT. Translated: CASSFLQGLAFF.

This chain links TRBV21-1 with TRBJ2-2; the D call TRBD2 from the table was never checked on the DNA. TRBV21-1 is a recognized pseudogene. This CDR3 is built from 12 residues. The CDR3: CASSSSTGELFF. In DNA form, the CDR3 reads TGTGCCAGCAGCTCGTCGACCGGGGAGCTGTTTTTT.

This rearrangement joins TRBV6-4 to TRBJ2-1, with D possibly TRBD1 on 6 matching bases. Germline assignment: CDR1 MRHNA and CDR2 SNTAGT. CDR3 length: 13 amino acids. Between the trimmed V and J ends, which lost 2 bases and 5 bases, there was a span of 7 bases. The DNA of the CDR3 is TGTGCCAGCAGTGACCGGGACAACAATGAGCAGTTCTTC. Translating gives CASSDRDNNEQFF.

V is TRBV4-3 and J is TRBJ2-7; no clear D gene. The length of the CDR3 is 14 residues. Germline V gene data show CDR1 as LGHNA and CDR2 as YSLEER. The V end lost 0 bases, the J end lost 5 bases, and 11 bases lay between the germline ends. The CDR3 region is CASSQDMPRDEQYF. CDR3 nucleotide sequence: TGCGCCAGCAGCCAAGATATGCCGAGAGACGAGCAGTACTTC.

CDR3 in amino acids: CASSPWTGDGHTEAFF. CDR3 DNA: TGTGCCAGCAGCCCTTGGACAGGGGATGGACACACTGAAGCTTTCTTT. The chain couples TRBV14 to TRBJ1-1; TRBD1 aligns across 9 bases. The CDR3 covers 16 residues. Per the germline V gene, CDR1 is SGHDN and CDR2 is FVKESK. The V segment lost 4 bases and the J segment 3 bases; nucleotides outside the gene matches: 9.

The J gene is TRBJ2-7, the V gene TRBV5-1, with 9 bases identical to TRBD2. CDR1 and CDR2 (germline): SGHRS, YFSETQ. V dropped 0 bases and J dropped 2; count of bases not matched to a gene: 6. The CDR3 runs 16 residues. CDR3 amino acids: CASSLVLAGTAYEQYF. The CDR3 DNA is TGCGCCAGCAGCTTGGTCCTAGCGGGGACGGCCTACGAGCAGTACTTC.

The genes are TRBV10-3 and TRBJ1-2, with a weak D call TRBD1 (6 bases). Germline CDR1 ENHRY, CDR2 SYGVKD. The CDR3 loop spans 14 amino acids. V lost 0 bases and J 8 bases, leaving 13 bases between the germline ends. The chain's CDR3 is CAISESGAWEGYTF. CDR3 sequence (DNA): TGTGCCATCAGTGAGTCGGGGGCCTGGGAAGGCTACACCTTC.

This clone is large (0.1 to 1%) in the sample. The chain has TRBV27 and TRBJ1-4; D gene uncertain. The CDR3 has 16 residues. V shed 5 bases and J shed 10 bases, with 23 bases lying between them. Germline assignment: CDR1 MNHEY and CDR2 SMNVEV (reference sequence). The CDR3 is CASSPVPAGNTGKLFF. The CDR3 DNA follows: TGTGCCAGCAGTCCCGTTCCCGCAGGCAACACCGGAAAACTGTTTTTT.

The gene calls are TRBV6-1 and TRBJ2-5, with D tentatively TRBD1 (7 bases). The CDR3 is 16 amino acids. The germline CDR1 and CDR2 sequences are MNHNS and SASEGT. V gave up 3 bases and J gave up 1 base, with 15 bases separating them. The CDR3 region has the DNA TGTGCCAGCAGTGACCTGCGGGGACAGCCCCAAGAGACCCAGTACTTC. Encoded protein: CASSDLRGQPQETQYF.

The genes are TRBV5-1 and TRBJ2-5; the D gene is possibly TRBD1 (6 bases). Germline CDR1 is SGHRS and CDR2 is YFSETQ. Trimming cost V 2 bases and J 5 bases, with 10 bases left between them. The CDR3 sequence is 13 residues long. The CDR3 coding sequence is TGCGCCAGCAGCTTATCGAGGGGGGAGACCCAGTACTTC. Translated: CASSLSRGETQYF.

J is TRBJ2-7 and V is TRBV28; TRBD1 matches 10 bases. The V gene end was trimmed by 5 bases and the J gene end by 0 bases; junction bases not matched to a gene: 7. Germline CDR1 and CDR2: MDHEN and SYDVKM. CDR3 size: 16 residues. The CDR3 protein is CASSPGQGTYSYEQYF. The CDR3 DNA reads as TGTGCCAGCAGTCCGGGACAGGGGACCTACTCCTACGAGCAGTACTTC.

In its sample, this clone was seen a few times. V usage is TRBV5-1 and J usage is TRBJ1-2; the D gene is possibly TRBD1 (5 bases). The CDR3 extends over 12 amino acids. The germline V gene has CDR1 SGHRS and CDR2 YFSETQ. The ends were cut back, 4 bases at V and 8 bases at J, with 12 bases in the middle. CDR3 sequence: CASSPARGGYTF. DNA for the CDR3: TGCGCCAGCAGCCCCGCTAGGGGAGGCTACACCTTC.